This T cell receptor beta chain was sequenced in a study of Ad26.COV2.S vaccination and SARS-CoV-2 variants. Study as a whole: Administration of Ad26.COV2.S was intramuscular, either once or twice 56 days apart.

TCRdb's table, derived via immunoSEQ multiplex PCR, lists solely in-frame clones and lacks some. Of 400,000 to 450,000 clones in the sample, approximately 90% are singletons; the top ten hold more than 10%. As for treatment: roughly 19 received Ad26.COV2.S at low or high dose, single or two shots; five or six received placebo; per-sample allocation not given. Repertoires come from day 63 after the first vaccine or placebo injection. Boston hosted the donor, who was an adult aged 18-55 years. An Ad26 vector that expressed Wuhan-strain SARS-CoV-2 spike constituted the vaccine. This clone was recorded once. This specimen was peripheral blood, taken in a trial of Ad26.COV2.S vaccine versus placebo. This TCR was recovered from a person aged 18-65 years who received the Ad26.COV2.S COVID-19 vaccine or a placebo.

The CDR3 reads CAISEKSGSGYYEQYF. The CDR3 coding sequence is TGTGCCATCAGTGAGAAGTCGGGGTCCGGATACTACGAGCAGTACTTC. The chain joins TRBV10-3 to TRBJ2-7, with a possible D match to TRBD2 (5 bases). The CDR3 extends over 16 amino acids. Trimming removed 2 bases at V and 3 bases at J, with 17 bases between. Germline lookup yields CDR1 ENHRY and CDR2 SYGVKD.